What follows is one T cell receptor (beta chain) and its context. The data are from a study of T cell responses to AZD1222 COVID-19 vaccine. CDR3 length: 13 amino acids. Germline-derived CDR1 and CDR2 are MNHNY and SVGAGI (reference sequence). V was shortened by 7 bases and J by 2 bases, with 10 bases between the two germline ends. The data were produced by immunoSEQ multiplex PCR, yet TCRdb's version contains in-frame clones alone and is incomplete. The sample records about 120,000 clones, approximately 90% being singletons. Source: peripheral blood, taken on day 0 of AZD1222 vaccination. This TCR came from an adult in good health. V and J are TRBV6-6 and TRBJ2-3; either TRBD1 or TRBD2 may fit D (5 bases each). CDR3 nucleotide sequence: TGTGCCAGCAATACCGGGACCACAGATACGCAGTATTTT. This sequence encodes CASNTGTTDTQYF.